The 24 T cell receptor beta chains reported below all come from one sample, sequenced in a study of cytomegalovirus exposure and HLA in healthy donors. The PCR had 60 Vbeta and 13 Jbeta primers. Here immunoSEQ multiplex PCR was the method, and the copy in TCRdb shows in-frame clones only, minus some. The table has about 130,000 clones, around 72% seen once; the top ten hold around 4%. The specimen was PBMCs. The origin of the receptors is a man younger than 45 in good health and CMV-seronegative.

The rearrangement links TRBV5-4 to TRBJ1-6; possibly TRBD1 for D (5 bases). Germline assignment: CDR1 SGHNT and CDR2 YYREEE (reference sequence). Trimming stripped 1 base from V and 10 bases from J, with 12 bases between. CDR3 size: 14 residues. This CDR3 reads CASSLIGVDSPLHF. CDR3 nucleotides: TGTGCCAGCAGCTTGATAGGGGTAGACTCACCCCTCCACTTT.

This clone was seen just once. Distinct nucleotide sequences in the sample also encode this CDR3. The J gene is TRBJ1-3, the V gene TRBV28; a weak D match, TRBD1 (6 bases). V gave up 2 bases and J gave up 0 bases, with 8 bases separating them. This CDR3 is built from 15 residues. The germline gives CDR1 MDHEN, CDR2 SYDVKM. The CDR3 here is CASSLTGSSGNTIYF. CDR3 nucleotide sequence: TGTGCCAGCAGTTTAACAGGGAGCTCTGGAAACACCATATATTTT.

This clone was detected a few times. CDR3 loop: CASSLARTVPSPLHF. In DNA form, the CDR3 reads TGTGCCAGCAGCTTAGCTCGGACAGTCCCTTCACCCCTCCACTTT. J is TRBJ1-6 and V is TRBV7-2, with D possibly being TRBD1 (6 bases). Germline V gives CDR1 SGHTA, CDR2 FQGNSA. This CDR3 spans 15 amino acids. V dropped 0 bases and J dropped 9 bases, with 12 bases sitting between them.

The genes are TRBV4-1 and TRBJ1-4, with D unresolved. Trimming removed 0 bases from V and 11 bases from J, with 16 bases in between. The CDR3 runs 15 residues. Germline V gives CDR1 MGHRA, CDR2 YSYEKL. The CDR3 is CASSQDPIGGLKLFF. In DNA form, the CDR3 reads TGCGCCAGCAGCCAAGACCCTATTGGTGGTTTGAAACTGTTTTTT.

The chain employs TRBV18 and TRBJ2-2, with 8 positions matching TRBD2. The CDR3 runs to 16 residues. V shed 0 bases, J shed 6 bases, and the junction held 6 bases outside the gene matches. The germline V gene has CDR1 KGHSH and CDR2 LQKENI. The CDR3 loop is CASSPPEVAGSGELFF. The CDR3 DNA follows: TGTGCCAGCTCACCACCGGAGGTAGCGGGGTCCGGGGAGCTGTTTTTT.

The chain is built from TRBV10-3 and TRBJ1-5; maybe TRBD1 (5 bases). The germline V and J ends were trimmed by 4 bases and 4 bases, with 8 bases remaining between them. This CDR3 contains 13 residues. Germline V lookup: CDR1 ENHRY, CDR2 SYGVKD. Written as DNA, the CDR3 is TGTGCCATCAGTGGGGGGGGGAATCAGCCCCAGCATTTT. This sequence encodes CAISGGGNQPQHF.

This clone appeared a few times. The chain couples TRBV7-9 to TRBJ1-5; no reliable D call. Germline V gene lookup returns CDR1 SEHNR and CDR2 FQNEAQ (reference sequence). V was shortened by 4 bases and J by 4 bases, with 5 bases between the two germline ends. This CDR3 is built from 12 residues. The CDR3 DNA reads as TGTGCCAGCAGCTACGAGAATCAGCCCCAGCATTTT. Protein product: CASSYENQPQHF.

CDR3 amino acids: CAWSVRLMNTEAFF. The CDR3 region has the DNA TGTGCCTGGAGTGTGAGACTCATGAACACTGAAGCTTTCTTT. The chain is built from TRBV30 and TRBJ1-1; D is unclear. CDR1 GTSNPN and CDR2 SVGIG come from the germline V gene (reference sequence). This CDR3 is built from 14 residues. Trimming removed 0 bases from V and 0 bases from J, with 8 bases in between.

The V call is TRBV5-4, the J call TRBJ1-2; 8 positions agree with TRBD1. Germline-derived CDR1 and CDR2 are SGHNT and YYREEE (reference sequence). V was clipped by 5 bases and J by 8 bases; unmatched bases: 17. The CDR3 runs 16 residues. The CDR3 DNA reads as TGTGCCAGCAGTCTTGCAGGAGGCAGGGGGCGCGAGGGCTACACCTTC. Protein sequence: CASSLAGGRGREGYTF.

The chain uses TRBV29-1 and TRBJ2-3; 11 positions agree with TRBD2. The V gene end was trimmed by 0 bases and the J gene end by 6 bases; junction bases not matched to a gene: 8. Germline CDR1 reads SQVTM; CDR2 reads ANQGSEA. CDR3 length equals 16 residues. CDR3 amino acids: CSVEDVLAGGGDTQYF. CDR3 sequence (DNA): TGCAGCGTTGAAGATGTCCTAGCGGGGGGAGGGGATACGCAGTATTTT.

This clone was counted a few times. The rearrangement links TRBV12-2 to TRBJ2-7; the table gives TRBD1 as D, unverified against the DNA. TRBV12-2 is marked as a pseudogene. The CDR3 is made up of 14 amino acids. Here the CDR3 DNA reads TGTGCAAGTCGCTTTAATACAGGAAACTACGAGCAGTACTTC. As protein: CASRFNTGNYEQYF.

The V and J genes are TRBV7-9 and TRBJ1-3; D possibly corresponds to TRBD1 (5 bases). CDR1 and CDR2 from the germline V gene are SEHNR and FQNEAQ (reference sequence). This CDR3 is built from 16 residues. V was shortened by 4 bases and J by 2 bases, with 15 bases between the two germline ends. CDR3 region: CASSYGPTATGNTIYF. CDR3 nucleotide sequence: TGTGCCAGCAGCTACGGACCGACAGCGACTGGAAACACCATATATTTT.

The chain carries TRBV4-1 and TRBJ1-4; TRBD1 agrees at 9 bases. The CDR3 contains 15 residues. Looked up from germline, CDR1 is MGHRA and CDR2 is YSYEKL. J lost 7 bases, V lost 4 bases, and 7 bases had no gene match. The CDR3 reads CASSPAGQGSEKLFF. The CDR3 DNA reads TGCGCCAGCAGCCCAGCCGGACAGGGGAGTGAAAAACTGTTTTTT.

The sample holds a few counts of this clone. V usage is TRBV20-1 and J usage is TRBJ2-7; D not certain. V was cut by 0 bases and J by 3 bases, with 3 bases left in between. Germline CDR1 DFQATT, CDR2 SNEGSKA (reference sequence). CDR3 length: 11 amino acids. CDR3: CSARDSYEQYF. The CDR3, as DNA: TGCAGTGCTAGAGACAGCTACGAGCAGTACTTC.

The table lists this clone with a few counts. DNA of the CDR3: TGTGCCAGCTCCCCGATCTCAGGGACAGGGGCTGCGAACACTGAAGCTTTCTTT. It yields the protein CASSPISGTGAANTEAFF. V usage is TRBV18 and J usage is TRBJ1-1; 10 nucleotides agree with TRBD1. J gave up 1 base and V 6 bases, and 14 bases lay outside the gene matches. The CDR3 spans 18 residues. The V gene's germline CDR1 is KGHSH and CDR2 LQKENI.

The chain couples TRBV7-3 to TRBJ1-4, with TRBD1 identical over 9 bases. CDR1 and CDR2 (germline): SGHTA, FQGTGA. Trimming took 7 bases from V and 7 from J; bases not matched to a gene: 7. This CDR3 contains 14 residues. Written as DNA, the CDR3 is TGTGCCAGCAACTTCACAGGGGGCGTTGAAAAACTGTTTTTT. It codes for CASNFTGGVEKLFF.

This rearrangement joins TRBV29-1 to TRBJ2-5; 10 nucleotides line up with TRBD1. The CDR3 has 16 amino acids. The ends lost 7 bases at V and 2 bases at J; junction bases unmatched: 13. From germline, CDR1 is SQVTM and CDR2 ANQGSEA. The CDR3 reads CSAPLGDRGNQETQYF. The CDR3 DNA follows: TGCAGCGCACCGTTGGGGGACAGGGGAAATCAAGAGACCCAGTACTTC.

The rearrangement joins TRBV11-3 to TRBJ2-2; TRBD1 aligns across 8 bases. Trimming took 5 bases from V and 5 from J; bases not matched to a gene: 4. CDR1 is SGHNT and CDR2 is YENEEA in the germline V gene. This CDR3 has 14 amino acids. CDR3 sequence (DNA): TGTGCCAGCAGCCGAACAGGGGGAACCGGGGAGCTGTTTTTT. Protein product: CASSRTGGTGELFF.

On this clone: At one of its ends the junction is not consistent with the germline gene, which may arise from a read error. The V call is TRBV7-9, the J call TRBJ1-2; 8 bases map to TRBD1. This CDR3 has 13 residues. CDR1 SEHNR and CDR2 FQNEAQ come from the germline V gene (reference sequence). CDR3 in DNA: TGTTCCAGCAACCGGGCAGGGGGCGATGGCTACACCTTC. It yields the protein CSSNRAGGDGYTF. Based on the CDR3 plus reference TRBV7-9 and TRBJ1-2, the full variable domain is DTGVSQNPRHKITKRGQNVTFRCDPISEHNRLYWYRQTLGQGPEFLTYFQNEAQLEKSRLLSDRFSAERPKGSFSTLEIQRTEQGDSAMYLCSSNRAGGDGYTFGSGTRLTVV.

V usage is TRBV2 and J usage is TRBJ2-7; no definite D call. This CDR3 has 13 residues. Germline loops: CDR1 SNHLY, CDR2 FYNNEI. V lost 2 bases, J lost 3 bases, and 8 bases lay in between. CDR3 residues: CASSENPSYEQYF. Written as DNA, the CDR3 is TGTGCCAGCAGTGAAAATCCGAGCTACGAGCAGTACTTC.

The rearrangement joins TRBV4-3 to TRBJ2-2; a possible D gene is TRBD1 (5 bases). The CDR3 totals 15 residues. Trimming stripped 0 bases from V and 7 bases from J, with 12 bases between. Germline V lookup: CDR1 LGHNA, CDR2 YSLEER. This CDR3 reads CASSQESRAVGELFF. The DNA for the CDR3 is TGCGCCAGCAGCCAAGAGAGCAGGGCGGTCGGGGAGCTGTTTTTT.

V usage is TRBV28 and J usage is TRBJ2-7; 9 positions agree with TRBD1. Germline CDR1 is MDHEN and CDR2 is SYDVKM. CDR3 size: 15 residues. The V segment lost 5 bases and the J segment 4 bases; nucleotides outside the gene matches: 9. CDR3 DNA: TGTGCCAGCAGTGTCCGGACAGGGGTCTTTTACGAGCAGTACTTC. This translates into CASSVRTGVFYEQYF. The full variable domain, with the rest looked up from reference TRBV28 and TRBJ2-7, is DVKVTQSSRYLVKRTGEKVFLECVQDMDHENMFWYRQDPGLGLRLIYFSYDVKMKEKGDIPEGYSVSREKKERFSLILESASTNQTSMYLCASSVRTGVFYEQYFGPGTRLTVT.

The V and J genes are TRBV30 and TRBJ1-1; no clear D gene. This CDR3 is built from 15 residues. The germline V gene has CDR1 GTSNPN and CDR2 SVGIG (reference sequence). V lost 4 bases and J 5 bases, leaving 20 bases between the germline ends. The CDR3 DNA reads TGTGCCTGGATGTCCCCTTCGTCGCGGGGAACTGAAGCTTTCTTT. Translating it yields CAWMSPSSRGTEAFF.

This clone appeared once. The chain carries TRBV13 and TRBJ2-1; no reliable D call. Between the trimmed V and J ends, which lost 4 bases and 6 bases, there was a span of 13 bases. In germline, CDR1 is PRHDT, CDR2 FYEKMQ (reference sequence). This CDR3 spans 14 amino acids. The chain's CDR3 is CASSSAKDSNEQFF. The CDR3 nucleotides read TGTGCCAGCAGCTCCGCGAAAGATTCCAATGAGCAGTTCTTC.